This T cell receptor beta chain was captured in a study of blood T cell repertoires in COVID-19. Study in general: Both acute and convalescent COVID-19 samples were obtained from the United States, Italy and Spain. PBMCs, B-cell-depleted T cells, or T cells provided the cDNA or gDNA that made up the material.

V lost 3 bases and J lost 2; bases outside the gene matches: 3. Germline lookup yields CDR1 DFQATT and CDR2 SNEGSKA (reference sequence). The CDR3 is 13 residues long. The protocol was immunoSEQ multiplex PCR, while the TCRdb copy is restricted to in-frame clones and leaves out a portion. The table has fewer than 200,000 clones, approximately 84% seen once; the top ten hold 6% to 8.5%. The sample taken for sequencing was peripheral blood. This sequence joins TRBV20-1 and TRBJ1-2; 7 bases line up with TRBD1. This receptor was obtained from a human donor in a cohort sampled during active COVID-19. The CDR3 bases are TGCAGTGCTAGTCGGACAGGCAACTATGGCTACACCTTC. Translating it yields CSASRTGNYGYTF.